Following are 28 T cell receptor beta chains from one sample sequenced in a study of control samples from healthy donors and cancer patients. Data came from immunoSEQ multiplex PCR; TCRdb stores just in-frame clones and leaves some out. The profile shows under 100,000 clones, about 87% of them singletons. The source material was blood. These receptors were obtained from a woman in her 70s in good health.

The rearrangement links TRBV11-3 to TRBJ2-1; the D gene is possibly TRBD2 (5 bases). CDR1 SGHNT and CDR2 YENEEA come from the germline V gene. The CDR3 runs 15 residues. Deletions cut 6 bases from V and 0 bases from J, with 12 bases between. This chain's CDR3 is CASSPGGNSYNEQFF. The CDR3 bases are TGTGCCAGCAGTCCAGGAGGCAACTCCTACAATGAGCAGTTCTTC.

The chain joins TRBV18 to TRBJ1-5; D is uncertain. The CDR3 length is 15 residues. V was cut by 0 bases and J by 0 bases, with 6 bases left in between. The germline gives CDR1 KGHSH, CDR2 LQKENI. CDR3 in amino acids: CASSPPGNSNQPQHF. The CDR3 DNA follows: TGTGCCAGCTCACCACCGGGGAATAGCAATCAGCCCCAGCATTTT.

The chain joins TRBV5-1 to TRBJ2-2; tentative D call: TRBD1 (6 bases). The germline V and J ends were trimmed by 2 bases and 6 bases, with 8 bases remaining between them. The CDR3 runs 13 residues. Germline values: CDR1 SGHRS, CDR2 YFSETQ. Here the CDR3 reads CASSFSGAGELFF. The CDR3 DNA is TGCGCCAGCAGCTTCTCAGGGGCCGGGGAGCTGTTTTTT. Based on the CDR3 plus reference TRBV5-1 and TRBJ2-2, the full variable domain is KAGVTQTPRYLIKTRGQQVTLSCSPISGHRSVSWYQQTPGQGLQFLFEYFSETQRNKGNFPGRFSGRQFSNSRSEMNVSTLELGDSALYLCASSFSGAGELFFGEGSRLTVL.

The chain combines TRBV9 with TRBJ1-1; TRBD1 is a possible D gene (5 bases). V lost 0 bases and J lost 7, with 10 bases in between. In germline, CDR1 is SGDLS, CDR2 YYNGEE. The CDR3 runs to 13 residues. The CDR3 protein is CASSVGTGHEAFF. As DNA, the CDR3 is TGTGCCAGCAGCGTAGGGACGGGGCATGAAGCTTTCTTT.

The J gene is TRBJ1-1, the V gene TRBV27; D is possibly TRBD1 (5 bases). With 3 bases removed from V and 0 bases from J, the gap between germline ends came to 8 bases. CDR3 length equals 14 residues. Germline V lookup: CDR1 MNHEY, CDR2 SMNVEV (reference sequence). The CDR3 is CASSLQGMNTEAFF. In nucleotides, the CDR3 is TGTGCCAGCAGTTTGCAGGGTATGAACACTGAAGCTTTCTTT.

The chain uses TRBV4-2 and TRBJ1-4; possibly TRBD1 for D (6 bases). V was cut by 5 bases and J by 4 bases, with 17 bases left in between. The CDR3 totals 16 residues. The germline CDR1 and CDR2 sequences are LGHNA and YNFKEQ. Here the CDR3 reads CASSAGRDTLNEKLFF. CDR3 sequence (DNA): TGTGCCAGCAGCGCAGGCCGGGACACCCTTAATGAAAAACTGTTTTTT.

The V call is TRBV11-2, the J call TRBJ1-1; no reliable D call. Trimming took 1 base from V and 1 from J, leaving 10 bases between them. The germline gives CDR1 SGHAT, CDR2 FQNNGV. The CDR3 runs 15 residues. Written as DNA, the CDR3 is TGTGCCAGCAGCTTAGGTGCAGGACGGAACACTGAAGCTTTCTTT. Residues: CASSLGAGRNTEAFF.

The chain carries TRBV9 and TRBJ2-2, with 8 bases aligning to TRBD2. The CDR3 has 15 residues. Trimming removed 0 bases from V and 7 bases from J; junction bases left unmatched: 5. CDR1 SGDLS and CDR2 YYNGEE come from the germline V gene. The chain's CDR3 is CASSVEAGVVGELFF. The CDR3 nucleotides read TGTGCCAGCAGCGTAGAAGCGGGAGTGGTCGGGGAGCTGTTTTTT. Combining the CDR3 with reference TRBV9 and TRBJ2-2 gives the whole variable domain DSGVTQTPKHLITATGQRVTLRCSPRSGDLSVYWYQQSLDQGLQFLIQYYNGEERAKGNILERFSAQQFPDLHSELNLSSLELGDSALYFCASSVEAGVVGELFFGEGSRLTVL.

The genes are TRBV9 and TRBJ1-6; D is ambiguous. This CDR3 is 16 amino acids long. The germline CDR1 and CDR2 sequences are SGDLS and YYNGEE. Trimming shortened V by 2 bases and J by 7 bases, and 16 bases separated the two germline ends. CDR3 in amino acids: CASSVSAMGWNSPLHF. In DNA, the CDR3 is TGTGCCAGCAGCGTGTCGGCGATGGGTTGGAATTCACCCCTCCACTTT. Complete variable domain (other parts from reference TRBV9 and TRBJ1-6): DSGVTQTPKHLITATGQRVTLRCSPRSGDLSVYWYQQSLDQGLQFLIQYYNGEERAKGNILERFSAQQFPDLHSELNLSSLELGDSALYFCASSVSAMGWNSPLHFGNGTRLTVT.

The gene calls are TRBV11-2 and TRBJ2-1; 10 nucleotides match TRBD2. CDR1 is SGHAT, CDR2 FQNNGV, per germline. CDR3 length equals 16 residues. J gave up 6 bases and V 2 bases, and 7 bases lay outside the gene matches. CDR3 sequence reads: CASSLPSGGLSNEQFF. The DNA for the CDR3 is TGTGCCAGCAGCTTACCTAGCGGGGGATTGAGCAATGAGCAGTTCTTC.

The chain combines TRBV11-2 with TRBJ2-7, with TRBD1 matching over 7 bases. CDR3 length: 14 amino acids. CDR1 and CDR2 from the germline V gene are SGHAT and FQNNGV. Germline trimming cut 2 bases from V and 5 bases from J; bases unmatched to any gene: 6. CDR3 sequence reads: CASSLRGRGNEQYF. CDR3 DNA: TGTGCCAGCAGCTTAAGAGGCAGGGGGAACGAGCAGTACTTC.

The chain has TRBV7-2 and TRBJ2-1; 10 positions match TRBD2. V was clipped by 6 bases and J by 9 bases; unmatched bases: 11. The CDR3 length is 15 residues. Looked up from germline, CDR1 is SGHTA and CDR2 is FQGNSA. CDR3 sequence: CASRTGLAETGEQFF. CDR3 nucleotide sequence: TGTGCCAGCAGGACTGGACTAGCGGAGACGGGTGAGCAGTTCTTC.

This clone was observed once. The V and J genes are TRBV19 and TRBJ1-5; D remains ambiguous. V was pared by 8 bases and J by 3 bases, with 14 bases between. Germline V gene data show CDR1 as LNHDA and CDR2 as SQIVND (reference sequence). The CDR3 consists of 14 residues. For the CDR3, the DNA is TGTGCCAGTCGGATTTCCAGTTCCAATCAGCCCCAGCATTTT. Residues: CASRISSSNQPQHF.

J is TRBJ2-3 and V is TRBV11-2; D is ambiguous. The CDR3 has 14 amino acids. Germline CDR1 is SGHAT and CDR2 is FQNNGV. The V and J ends lost 3 bases and 4 bases respectively, with 11 bases between them. The CDR3 here is CASSFLGFADTQYF. The CDR3 DNA reads TGTGCCAGCAGCTTCCTAGGTTTCGCAGATACGCAGTATTTT.

This rearrangement joins TRBV2 to TRBJ2-1, with 7 bases aligning to TRBD1. The germline CDR1 and CDR2 sequences are SNHLY and FYNNEI. V was pared by 2 bases and J by 5 bases, with 6 bases of the junction left unmatched. The CDR3 extends over 15 amino acids. CDR3 DNA sequence: TGTGCCAGCAGTGAATCAGGGGGTTACAACAATGAGCAGTTCTTC. It specifies CASSESGGYNNEQFF. The complete variable domain, with remaining parts taken from reference TRBV2 and TRBJ2-1, reads EPEVTQTPSHQVTQMGQEVILRCVPISNHLYFYWYRQILGQKVEFLVSFYNNEISEKSEIFDDQFSVERPDGSNFTLKIRSTKLEDSAMYFCASSESGGYNNEQFFGPGTRLTVL.

The V call is TRBV14, the J call TRBJ2-6, with a weak D call TRBD1 (6 bases). V lost 5 bases, J lost 2 bases, and 19 bases lay in between. Germline V gives CDR1 SGHDN, CDR2 FVKESK. The CDR3 has 18 amino acids. Here the CDR3 DNA reads TGTGCCAGCAGCGCCCACAGGGTTCTGGAAGCTGGGGCCAACGTCCTGACTTTC. It translates to CASSAHRVLEAGANVLTF.

The chain is built from TRBV6-5 and TRBJ1-6; unclear D gene. Per germline, CDR1 MNHEY and CDR2 SVGAGI. The CDR3 extends over 14 amino acids. Trimming shortened V by 7 bases and J by 0 bases, and 7 bases separated the two germline ends. The CDR3 loop is CASTDRSYNSPLHF. CDR3 coding DNA: TGTGCCAGCACGGACCGCTCCTATAATTCACCCCTCCACTTT.

V gene TRBV5-4 combines with J gene TRBJ1-5, with 7 bases aligning to TRBD1. The CDR3 extends over 14 amino acids. CDR1 and CDR2 (germline): SGHNT, YYREEE (reference sequence). J was trimmed by 4 bases and V by 4 bases; bases with no gene match: 5. CDR3 coding DNA: TGTGCCAGCAGCCTACAGGGGTTTAATCAGCCCCAGCATTTT. Translating gives CASSLQGFNQPQHF.

The chain uses TRBV27 and TRBJ1-1; D unclear. V lost 2 bases, J lost 0 bases, and 7 bases lay in between. Looked up from germline, CDR1 is MNHEY and CDR2 is SMNVEV (reference sequence). The CDR3 is made up of 14 amino acids. The CDR3 region is CASSLTDMNTEAFF. CDR3 sequence (DNA): TGTGCCAGCAGTTTAACTGATATGAACACTGAAGCTTTCTTT.

V is TRBV7-3 and J is TRBJ2-3, with TRBD2 matching 12 bases. CDR3 size: 16 residues. From germline, CDR1 is SGHTA and CDR2 FQGTGA. V trimming: 5 bases; J trimming: 1 base; junction bases outside the gene matches: 4. The CDR3, as DNA: TGTGCCAGCAGCGTCACTAGCGGGGGGCGCACAGATACGCAGTATTTT. Translation: CASSVTSGGRTDTQYF.

The J gene is TRBJ1-1, the V gene TRBV5-1; 8 bases agree with TRBD1. Germline loops: CDR1 SGHRS, CDR2 YFSETQ. CDR3 length: 14 residues. V was clipped by 5 bases and J by 5 bases; unmatched bases: 8. The CDR3 sequence is CASSSQGAGTEAFF. The CDR3 bases are TGCGCCAGCAGTAGTCAGGGGGCAGGGACTGAAGCTTTCTTT.

The J gene is TRBJ1-5, the V gene TRBV7-9; perhaps TRBD1 as D (5 bases). The CDR3 spans 14 residues. Germline values: CDR1 SEHNR, CDR2 FQNEAQ (reference sequence). Trimming took off 5 bases at V and 4 bases at J, with 12 bases between the two ends. In DNA, the CDR3 is TGTGCCAGCAGCCTAGACAGCATTAATCAGCCCCAGCATTTT. This translates into CASSLDSINQPQHF.

This clone came up once. Other DNA sequences in this sample translate to the same CDR3. This sequence joins TRBV3-1 (or the pseudogene TRBV3-2) and TRBJ2-2; 8 bases are shared with TRBD2. The CDR3 loop spans 15 amino acids. CDR1 LGHDT and CDR2 YNNKEL come from the germline V gene (reference sequence). V gave up 4 bases and J gave up 5 bases; unmatched junction bases: 6. The CDR3 coding sequence is TGTGCCAGCAGCCTCGGGGGGGCGCGGACCGGGGAGCTGTTTTTT. Translation: CASSLGGARTGELFF.

The chain is built from TRBV9 and TRBJ2-2, with a tentative D call TRBD2 (5 bases). The germline V gene has CDR1 SGDLS and CDR2 YYNGEE. Trimming pared 0 bases from V and 6 bases from J, leaving 9 bases between. The CDR3 length is 14 residues. The CDR3 spells CASSVGLAAGELFF. For the CDR3, the DNA is TGTGCCAGCAGCGTAGGGCTAGCAGCCGGGGAGCTGTTTTTT.

A single count supports this clone. The J gene is TRBJ2-1, the V gene TRBV19, with 7 bases matching TRBD2. The CDR3 sequence is 13 residues long. With V trimmed by 4 bases and J by 13 bases, 10 bases remained unmatched. Germline V CDR1 and CDR2: LNHDA, SQIVND (reference sequence). Here the CDR3 DNA reads TGTGCCAGTAGTAAGGCGAGGGAGGGCCTCCAGTTCTTC. Translation gives CASSKAREGLQFF.

This chain links TRBV6-5 with TRBJ2-1; D possibly corresponds to TRBD2 (6 bases). Per the germline V gene, CDR1 is MNHEY and CDR2 is SVGAGI. Trimming removed 7 bases from V and 6 bases from J, with 10 bases in between. This CDR3 comprises 12 residues. The CDR3 is CASISGVNEQFF. As DNA, the CDR3 is TGTGCCAGCATCTCGGGAGTCAATGAGCAGTTCTTC.

This chain uses TRBV5-1 with TRBJ1-6; maybe TRBD1 (6 bases). This CDR3 region has 16 residues. Trimming took 1 base from V and 7 from J, leaving 15 bases between them. The germline V gene encodes CDR1 SGHRS and CDR2 YFSETQ. The CDR3 DNA sequence: TGCGCCAGCAGCTTGAGGGAGCAGGGGTTGAATTCACCCCTCCACTTT. Translating gives CASSLREQGLNSPLHF.

This clone was found a few times. V usage is TRBV6-5 and J usage is TRBJ1-5; weak D call: TRBD1 (5 bases). The CDR3 length is 15 residues. V dropped 5 bases and J dropped 1 base, with 12 bases sitting between them. Germline V gene sequence: CDR1 MNHEY, CDR2 SVGAGI. The CDR3 DNA is TGTGCCAGCAGTCCCTTCCGGGACAGCAATCAGCCCCAGCATTTT. Translated: CASSPFRDSNQPQHF.